This T cell receptor beta chain derives from a study of technical replicates of blood from a few donors. Sequencing used immunoSEQ multiplex PCR; TCRdb keeps in-frame clones, though not all of them. This sample has roughly 85,000 clones, with 94% found just once. Sequenced material: T cells isolated from PBMCs. The receptor was isolated from a human donor in good health.

The CDR3 reads CASSPPLAGVSVDTQYF. The CDR3 DNA reads TGTGCCAGCTCACCACCACTAGCGGGAGTGTCTGTAGATACGCAGTATTTT. V usage is TRBV18 and J usage is TRBJ2-3; 11 nucleotides line up with TRBD2. CDR3 length: 17 residues. V shed 0 bases, J shed 5 bases, and the junction held 7 bases outside the gene matches. Germline V lookup: CDR1 KGHSH, CDR2 LQKENI.